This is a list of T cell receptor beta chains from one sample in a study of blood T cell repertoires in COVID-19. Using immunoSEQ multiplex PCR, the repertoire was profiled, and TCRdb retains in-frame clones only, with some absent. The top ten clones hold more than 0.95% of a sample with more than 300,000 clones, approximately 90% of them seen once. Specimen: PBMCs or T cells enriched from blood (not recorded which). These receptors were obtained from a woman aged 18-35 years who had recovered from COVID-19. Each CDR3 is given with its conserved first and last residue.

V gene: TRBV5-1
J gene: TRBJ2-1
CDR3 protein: CASSFSTLSSYNEQFF

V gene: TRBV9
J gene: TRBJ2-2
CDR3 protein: CASSVVDRRTGELFF

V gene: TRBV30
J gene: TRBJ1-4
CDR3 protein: CAWSSRRRGEKLFF

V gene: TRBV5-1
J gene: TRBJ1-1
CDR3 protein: CASSFTENTEAFF

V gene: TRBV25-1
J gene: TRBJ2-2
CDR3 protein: CASSPGGLLLGTGELFF

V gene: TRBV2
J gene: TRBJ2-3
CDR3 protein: CASRDDGGAFADTQYF

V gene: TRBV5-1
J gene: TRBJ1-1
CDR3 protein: CASSRSGRQGNTEAFF

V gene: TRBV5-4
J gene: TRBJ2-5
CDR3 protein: CASSLRQGGQETQYF

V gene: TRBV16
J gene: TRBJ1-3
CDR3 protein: CASSHEGATSGNTIYF

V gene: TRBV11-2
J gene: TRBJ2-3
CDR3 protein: CASSFMRRAGTDTQYF

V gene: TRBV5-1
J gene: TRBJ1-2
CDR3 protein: CASSPGTGYGYTF

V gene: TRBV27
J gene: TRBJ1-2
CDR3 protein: CASSFTRGTYGYTF

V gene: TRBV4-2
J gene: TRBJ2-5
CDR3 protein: CASSQAGAGRSQETQYF

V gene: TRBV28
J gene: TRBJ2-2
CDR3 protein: CASSLQGAGNTGELFF

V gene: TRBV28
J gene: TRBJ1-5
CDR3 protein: CASSSVGGTQPQHF

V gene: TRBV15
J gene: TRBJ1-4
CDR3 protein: CATSRSTGVLNEKLFF

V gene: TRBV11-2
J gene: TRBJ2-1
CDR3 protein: CASSGTSYNEQFF

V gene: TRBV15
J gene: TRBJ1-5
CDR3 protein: CATSRDREGQPQHF

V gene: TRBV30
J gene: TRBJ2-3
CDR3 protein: CAGTKGMGNTQYF